This TCR beta chain was obtained from a study of blood T cell repertoires in COVID-19. Turning to the study itself: Samples taken during acute and convalescent COVID-19 were collected in the United States, Italy and Spain. PBMCs, B-cell-depleted T cells, or T cells provided the cDNA or gDNA that made up the material.

How the authors handled the data: The authors estimated nucleated cell counts from reference gene primer amplification. Produced via immunoSEQ multiplex PCR; TCRdb's table is partial and in-frame only. That table supplies the V and J calls and clone size; D and trimming were determined from the DNA. The table includes about 190,000 clones, roughly 90% detected once. From germline, CDR1 is MNHEY and CDR2 SVGAGI. This CDR3 has 14 amino acids. After removal of 6 bases from V and 7 bases from J, the junction contained 4 bases not matched to a gene. This chain joins TRBV6-5 and TRBJ1-5; TRBD1 matches at 12 bases. This receptor was identified in a woman in her 40s who had recovered from COVID-19. Sequenced material: peripheral blood. CDR3 loop: CASRGQGASQPQHF. The CDR3 coding sequence is TGTGCCAGCAGGGGACAGGGGGCCAGCCAGCCCCAGCATTTT.